Below, one T cell receptor (beta chain) is given with its context. The sample comes from a study of T cell responses to AZD1222 COVID-19 vaccine. Germline lookup yields CDR1 SGHTA and CDR2 FQGNSA. The CDR3 runs 16 residues. V lost 5 bases and J 1 base, leaving 15 bases between the germline ends. The method was immunoSEQ multiplex PCR; TCRdb's version includes in-frame clones alone and lacks a portion of them. The sample consists of fewer than 110,000 clones, 87% of them appearing once. The TCR comes from an adult who received the AZD1222 COVID-19 vaccine. The rearrangement joins TRBV7-2 to TRBJ2-1; D may be TRBD1 or TRBD2 (5 bases each). Sequenced material: peripheral blood, taken 28 days after the second AZD1222 dose. The CDR3 protein is CASSGPGRRSYNEQFF. The CDR3 DNA reads as TGTGCCAGCAGCGGACCGGGACGGCGATCCTACAATGAGCAGTTCTTC.